The clone carrying this T cell receptor (beta chain) was seen a few times. Its matching antigen is unknown. The CDR3 consists of 12 residues. Germline CDR1 reads MNHNY; CDR2 reads SVGAGI (reference sequence). The V end lost 4 bases, the J end lost 6 bases, and 10 bases lay between the germline ends. This sample was taken from a study of radiotherapy plus CTLA-4 blockade in lung cancer. Background on the study: Among all patients, around 18% showed objective responses, while roughly 34% had disease control. Study observations and caveats: After radiotherapy and ipilimumab, tumor-derived clones expanded in peripheral blood. Interferon-beta, together with early blood T cell clone dynamics, reportedly best predicted response.

Assay used: immunoSEQ multiplex PCR; TCRdb lists only in-frame clones, some missing. The table records about 97,000 clones, 65% to 80% of them present only once. The sequences come from peripheral blood, collected from a patient treated with radiotherapy plus ipilimumab. This chain links TRBV6-6 with TRBJ2-7, with unresolved D. The receptor was isolated from a human donor with non-small cell lung cancer who had a partial response to radiotherapy plus ipilimumab. Some clones in this sample may be carry-over from other donors' samples. This chain's CDR3 is CASSSRYGEQYF. In DNA, the CDR3 is TGTGCCAGCAGTTCCCGGTATGGCGAGCAGTACTTC.